The T cell receptor beta chain under discussion was sequenced for a study of cytomegalovirus exposure and HLA in healthy donors. Study-level points and caveats: Investigators reported fewer than 200 TCR beta chains as tied to cytomegalovirus.

A word on this clone: The antigen is unknown.

With 60 Vbeta and 13 Jbeta primers, the PCR was carried out. This table comes from immunoSEQ multiplex PCR, and its TCRdb copy is limited to in-frame clones, with some not included. Among a few hundred thousand clones, over 60% were seen once, and the ten largest hold about 16%. Sequencing used PBMCs. The clonotype comes from a man in his forties or fifties in good health and CMV-seronegative.

The CDR3 region has the DNA TGTGCCAGCAGTGAAGATCTAGGAGTAGCCAAAAACATTCAGTACTTC. It yields the protein CASSEDLGVAKNIQYF. The V gene is TRBV2, the J gene TRBJ2-4; D is unclear. CDR3 length: 16 residues. Germline lookup yields CDR1 SNHLY and CDR2 FYNNEI. V dropped 1 base and J dropped 0 bases, with 10 bases sitting between them.